The 30 T cell receptor beta chains reported below all come from one sample, sequenced in a study of vaccination effects on CD4 cells after COVID-19. ViraFEST used viral peptide pools to expand antigen-specific CD4+ T cells before sequencing. Scientists isolated CD4+ T cells after an approximately ten-day culture period ended. Having tested negative for nucleocapsid antibodies, the vaccine recipients showed no prior SARS-CoV-2 infection. Here immunoSEQ multiplex PCR was the method, and the copy in TCRdb shows in-frame clones only, minus some. The sample has roughly 63,000 clones; about 80% are singletons. No antigens are known for them. The sequencing here drew on CD4+ T cells from PBMCs cultured with SARS-CoV-2 spike peptides, taken before COVID-19 vaccination. Receptors originate from a human donor who received a COVID-19 vaccine.

This chain links TRBV10-3 with TRBJ2-1, with D maybe TRBD1 (5 bases). The CDR3 is made up of 12 amino acids. The germline V and J ends were trimmed by 5 bases and 7 bases, with 9 bases remaining between them. Germline V gene sequence: CDR1 ENHRY, CDR2 SYGVKD. CDR3 nucleotide sequence: TGTGCCATCAGTCCCAGGGAAAATGAGCAGTTCTTC. It translates to CAISPRENEQFF.

The rearrangement uses TRBV15 and TRBJ1-2, with D maybe TRBD1 (5 bases). CDR1 LNHNV and CDR2 YYDKDF come from the germline V gene (reference sequence). V lost 0 bases and J 4 bases, leaving 12 bases between the germline ends. CDR3 length: 15 amino acids. CDR3: CATSRDIQGSYGYTF. CDR3 DNA sequence: TGTGCCACCAGCAGAGATATTCAGGGCTCCTATGGCTACACCTTC.

The chain joins TRBV7-9 to TRBJ1-1; no definite D call. This CDR3 is built from 13 residues. The V gene's germline CDR1 is SEHNR and CDR2 FQNEAQ (reference sequence). Trimming pared 2 bases from V and 1 base from J, leaving 5 bases between. The CDR3 coding sequence is TGTGCCAGCAGCTTACGGGAGAACACTGAAGCTTTCTTT. This gives the protein CASSLRENTEAFF.

This clone was detected once. The chain is built from TRBV2 and TRBJ1-5; 7 bases are a match to TRBD1. The CDR3 spans 13 residues. J gave up 7 bases and V 6 bases, and 6 bases lay outside the gene matches. Germline lookup yields CDR1 SNHLY and CDR2 FYNNEI. CDR3 nucleotides: TGTGCCAGCAGCCAGGGGGTTTGGCAGCCCCAGCATTTT. Translating gives CASSQGVWQPQHF. Based on the CDR3 plus reference TRBV2 and TRBJ1-5, the full variable domain is EPEVTQTPSHQVTQMGQEVILRCVPISNHLYFYWYRQILGQKVEFLVSFYNNEISEKSEIFDDQFSVERPDGSNFTLKIRSTKLEDSAMYFCASSQGVWQPQHFGDGTRLSIL.

The DNA of the CDR3 is TGTGCCAGCAGTTACGAAGGGGGCGCGGGCACTGAAGCTTTCTTT. Translation gives CASSYEGGAGTEAFF. The rearrangement joins TRBV6-5 to TRBJ1-1; TRBD1 aligns across 7 bases. This CDR3 comprises 15 residues. J was trimmed by 4 bases and V by 2 bases; bases with no gene match: 7. Germline CDR1 and CDR2: MNHEY and SVGAGI.

This chain uses TRBV12-5 with TRBJ1-5; 7 bases agree with TRBD1. Germline V CDR1 and CDR2: LGHNT, FRNRAP. After removal of 4 bases from V and 3 bases from J, the junction contained 3 bases not matched to a gene. This CDR3 spans 14 amino acids. Here the CDR3 DNA reads TGTGCTAGTGGTTGGGGGACAGACAATCAGCCCCAGCATTTT. It translates to CASGWGTDNQPQHF.

This clone was seen more than once but under ten times. J is TRBJ1-6 and V is TRBV7-2; the D is unclear. The CDR3 sequence is 19 residues long. Germline assignment: CDR1 SGHTA and CDR2 FQGNSA. V was shortened by 5 bases and J by 0 bases, with 20 bases between the two germline ends. The CDR3 loop is CASSAHTRGVDSYNSPLHF. CDR3 sequence (DNA): TGTGCCAGCAGCGCCCACACCCGAGGCGTCGACTCCTATAATTCACCCCTCCACTTT. Full variable domain (outside the CDR3, taken from reference TRBV7-2 and TRBJ1-6): GAGVSQSPSNKVTEKGKDVELRCDPISGHTALYWYRQSLGQGLEFLIYFQGNSAPDKSGLPSDRFSAERTGGSVSTLTIQRTQQEDSAVYLCASSAHTRGVDSYNSPLHFGNGTRLTVT.

The rearrangement joins TRBV2 to TRBJ2-4; perhaps TRBD2 as D (6 bases). This CDR3 region has 16 residues. The V end lost 4 bases, the J end lost 0 bases, and 13 bases lay between the germline ends. The germline gives CDR1 SNHLY, CDR2 FYNNEI. The CDR3 protein is CASSAGRPLAKNIQYF. CDR3 bases: TGTGCCAGCAGTGCTGGGAGGCCATTAGCCAAAAACATTCAGTACTTC. The entire variable domain, with the rest obtained from reference TRBV2 and TRBJ2-4, is as follows: EPEVTQTPSHQVTQMGQEVILRCVPISNHLYFYWYRQILGQKVEFLVSFYNNEISEKSEIFDDQFSVERPDGSNFTLKIRSTKLEDSAMYFCASSAGRPLAKNIQYFGAGTRLSVL.

This clone was picked up one time. V gene TRBV3-1 (or the pseudogene TRBV3-2) combines with J gene TRBJ2-2; 7 bases match TRBD1. This CDR3 comprises 15 residues. The ends lost 6 bases at V and 2 bases at J; junction bases unmatched: 6. CDR1 is LGHDT, CDR2 YNNKEL, per germline (reference sequence). The CDR3 nucleotides are TGTGCCAGCAGACTCGGGACAGTAAACACCGGGGAGCTGTTTTTT. Protein: CASRLGTVNTGELFF.

This clone was found once. The chain's CDR3 is CASSNAPYGYTF. CDR3 nucleotide sequence: TGTGCCAGCAGCAACGCACCCTATGGCTACACCTTC. The rearrangement uses TRBV6-2 or TRBV6-3 and TRBJ1-2, with D hard to call. This CDR3 has 12 amino acids. Trimming shortened V by 6 bases and J by 4 bases, and 9 bases separated the two germline ends. Germline lookup yields CDR1 MNHEY and CDR2 SVGEGT.

The rearrangement uses TRBV7-2 and TRBJ1-5; D is uncertain. V lost 1 base, J lost 4 bases, and 2 bases lay in between. Germline assignment: CDR1 SGHTA and CDR2 FQGNSA. The CDR3 loop spans 12 amino acids. The CDR3 protein is CASSLVNQPQHF. The CDR3 DNA reads as TGTGCCAGCAGCTTAGTAAATCAGCCCCAGCATTTT. The variable domain in full, completed from reference TRBV7-2 and TRBJ1-5, reads GAGVSQSPSNKVTEKGKDVELRCDPISGHTALYWYRQSLGQGLEFLIYFQGNSAPDKSGLPSDRFSAERTGGSVSTLTIQRTQQEDSAVYLCASSLVNQPQHFGDGTRLSIL.

The count of this clone is one. The chain is built from TRBV2 and TRBJ1-2; D may be TRBD1 (5 bases). CDR1 and CDR2 (germline): SNHLY, FYNNEI. This CDR3 spans 14 amino acids. Trimming took 4 bases from V and 8 from J, leaving 17 bases between them. CDR3: CASSVGAGRGGYTF. The CDR3 nucleotides read TGTGCCAGCAGTGTAGGGGCAGGGCGAGGAGGCTACACCTTC.

This clone was observed a handful of times. The chain uses TRBV5-8 and TRBJ2-3; 9 bases map to TRBD2. V lost 7 bases, J lost 0 bases, and 15 bases stayed unmatched. Per germline, CDR1 SGHTS and CDR2 YDEGEE. The CDR3 spans 18 residues. As DNA, the CDR3 is TGTGCCAGCCCCCAGGGGCTAGCGGGGTTTTCTAGCACAGATACGCAGTATTTT. Protein sequence: CASPQGLAGFSSTDTQYF. Full variable domain (missing parts from reference TRBV5-8 and TRBJ2-3): EAGVTQSPTHLIKTRGQQATLRCSPISGHTSVYWYQQALGLGLQFLLWYDEGEERNRGNFPPRFSGRQFPNYSSELNVNALELEDSALYLCASPQGLAGFSSTDTQYFGPGTRLTVL.

This sequence joins TRBV18 and TRBJ2-3, with 8 nucleotides matching TRBD1. Germline lookup yields CDR1 KGHSH and CDR2 LQKENI. Germline trimming cut 6 bases from V and 4 bases from J; bases unmatched to any gene: 6. The CDR3 is 14 residues long. The CDR3 protein is CASSNGRGPDTQYF. For the CDR3, the DNA is TGTGCCAGCTCCAATGGCAGGGGGCCAGATACGCAGTATTTT.

Written as DNA, the CDR3 is TGTGCCAGCAGCCGCTTTGGGGCCCTAGATGGCTACACCTTC. Residues: CASSRFGALDGYTF. V and J are TRBV11-2 and TRBJ1-2, with D possibly matching TRBD1 (5 bases). V lost 5 bases, J lost 6 bases, and 16 bases lay in between. Germline values: CDR1 SGHAT, CDR2 FQNNGV. CDR3 size: 14 residues.

This clone has just a few counts. V is TRBV3-1 (or the pseudogene TRBV3-2) and J is TRBJ1-1; no clear D gene. The V and J ends lost 8 bases and 0 bases respectively, with 7 bases between them. Germline CDR1 reads LGHDT; CDR2 reads YNNKEL (reference sequence). This CDR3 region has 12 residues. DNA of the CDR3: TGTGCCAGCGACTCCTTGAACACTGAAGCTTTCTTT. It yields the protein CASDSLNTEAFF.

This clone was observed a few times. This chain joins TRBV6-2 or TRBV6-3 and TRBJ2-7, with unresolved D. Trimming removed 5 bases at V and 3 bases at J, with 11 bases between. The CDR3 runs to 13 residues. CDR1 and CDR2 (germline): MNHEY, SVGEGT. CDR3 protein: CASSPNMFYEQYV. CDR3 sequence (DNA): TGTGCCAGCAGTCCCAACATGTTCTACGAGCAGTACGTC.

The chain links TRBV27 to TRBJ2-1; TRBD1 aligns across 7 bases. The CDR3 loop spans 16 amino acids. Trimming cost V 0 bases and J 0 bases; bases outside gene matches: 2. In germline, CDR1 is MNHEY, CDR2 SMNVEV (reference sequence). Written as DNA, the CDR3 is TGTGCCAGCAGTTTATCTAGGACAGGCTCCTACAATGAGCAGTTCTTC. Translated: CASSLSRTGSYNEQFF.

In its sample, this clone was seen once. The chain links TRBV18 to TRBJ2-2; the D gene is possibly TRBD1 (6 bases). Trimming took off 3 bases at V and 0 bases at J, with 14 bases between the two ends. Germline loops: CDR1 KGHSH, CDR2 LQKENI. The CDR3 has 17 amino acids. The CDR3 here is CASSPYAGTTNTGELFF. CDR3 DNA: TGTGCCAGCTCACCTTATGCCGGGACAACGAACACCGGGGAGCTGTTTTTT.

The chain employs TRBV6-5 and TRBJ1-3, with D possibly TRBD1 on 5 matching bases. Germline V gene data show CDR1 as MNHEY and CDR2 as SVGAGI. Trimming removed 10 bases at V and 0 bases at J, with 13 bases between. This CDR3 has 14 residues. The CDR3 nucleotides are TGTGCCACCCATACAGGTTACTCTGGAAACACCATATATTTT. Protein: CATHTGYSGNTIYF.

The chain has TRBV7-8 and TRBJ1-1; no definite D call. The CDR3 extends over 14 amino acids. V dropped 4 bases and J dropped 1 base, with 10 bases sitting between them. The V gene's germline CDR1 is SGHVS and CDR2 FQNEAQ. The CDR3 loop is CASSSGLRNTEAFF. In nucleotides, the CDR3 is TGTGCCAGCAGCTCAGGCCTTAGGAACACTGAAGCTTTCTTT.

This rearrangement joins TRBV5-6 to TRBJ2-6; D unresolved. V lost 4 bases, J lost 0 bases, and 20 bases lay in between. The CDR3 length is 19 residues. Germline loops: CDR1 SGHDT, CDR2 YYEEEE. CDR3 sequence (DNA): TGTGCCAGCAGCCCCGGATTTTACTTTGAGTACTCTGGGGCCAACGTCCTGACTTTC. Protein: CASSPGFYFEYSGANVLTF.

The chain carries TRBV28 and TRBJ1-5; possibly TRBD1 for D (6 bases). Germline V gene lookup returns CDR1 MDHEN and CDR2 SYDVKM. This CDR3 comprises 16 residues. The germline V and J ends were trimmed by 3 bases and 1 base, with 13 bases remaining between them. Here the CDR3 reads CASSLEGRGSNQPQHF. DNA of the CDR3: TGTGCCAGCAGTTTGGAGGGCAGGGGCAGCAATCAGCCCCAGCATTTT.

The rearrangement joins TRBV19 to TRBJ1-2, with unresolved D. The germline V and J ends were trimmed by 7 bases and 4 bases, with 16 bases remaining between them. CDR1 and CDR2 (germline): LNHDA, SQIVND (reference sequence). This CDR3 contains 14 residues. CDR3 coding DNA: TGTGCCAGTACCGGGTCCGGCAGCCCCTATGGCTACACCTTC. It is translated as CASTGSGSPYGYTF.

The V and J genes are TRBV28 and TRBJ2-7, with 7 nucleotides matching TRBD1. The germline V gene encodes CDR1 MDHEN and CDR2 SYDVKM. Losses at the gene ends were 5 bases for V and 3 bases for J; bases not matched to a gene: 10. The CDR3 is 15 residues long. The CDR3 DNA sequence: TGTGCCAGCAGTCGAGCCGGGACAGCACACTACGAGCAGTACGTC. Encoded protein: CASSRAGTAHYEQYV.

The V gene is TRBV5-1, the J gene TRBJ2-5; D is uncertain. CDR3 size: 14 residues. V gave up 3 bases and J gave up 0 bases, with 9 bases separating them. From germline, CDR1 is SGHRS and CDR2 YFSETQ. The CDR3 DNA sequence: TGCGCCAGCAGCTCCCATGGCGACCAAGAGACCCAGTACTTC. This translates into CASSSHGDQETQYF.

This clone was recorded a few times. The chain is built from TRBV7-2 and TRBJ2-4; D ambiguous. This CDR3 has 11 amino acids. Trimming removed 3 bases at V and 9 bases at J, with 6 bases between. Germline CDR1 reads SGHTA; CDR2 reads FQGNSA. CDR3 sequence: CASSFSGIQYF. CDR3 nucleotides: TGTGCCAGCAGCTTTTCAGGCATTCAGTACTTC.

The chain couples TRBV27 to TRBJ2-2; TRBD1 might be the D (6 bases). Between the trimmed V and J ends, which lost 9 bases and 5 bases, there was a span of 22 bases. Germline CDR1 and CDR2: MNHEY and SMNVEV (reference sequence). The CDR3 runs 16 residues. The CDR3 sequence is CASKDRNLLGTGELFF. The CDR3 nucleotides are TGTGCCAGTAAAGACAGGAATCTCTTGGGGACCGGGGAGCTGTTTTTT.

CDR3 DNA: TGTGCCAGCAGCCAGGCACTAGCGGGGGGGGAGAATGAGCAGTTCTTC. Its protein product is CASSQALAGGENEQFF. The V and J genes are TRBV3-1 (or the pseudogene TRBV3-2) and TRBJ2-1, with 13 nucleotides matching TRBD2. V lost 3 bases, J lost 7 bases, and 6 bases stayed unmatched. The V gene's germline CDR1 is LGHDT and CDR2 YNNKEL (reference sequence). The CDR3 is 16 residues long.

This clone was seen a few times. This chain joins TRBV2 and TRBJ2-5; D is unresolved. V was clipped by 1 base and J by 3 bases, with 9 bases between them. CDR1 SNHLY and CDR2 FYNNEI come from the germline V gene. This CDR3 is 14 amino acids long. The CDR3 loop reads CASSEGTPKETQYF. The CDR3 nucleotides are TGTGCCAGCAGTGAAGGGACGCCTAAAGAGACCCAGTACTTC.